This paragraph covers one T cell receptor beta chain sequence. Its specificity is unknown. These data are taken from a study of T cell responses to AZD1222 COVID-19 vaccine. General study points: Donors in the cohort were predominantly white British and more often female, and clonal diversity was possibly underestimated. Along spike, vaccine-associated CD4 TCRs were found throughout, with dominance at 160-218 and 743-854.

TCRdb's copy holds only in-frame clones and misses some; the assay was immunoSEQ multiplex PCR. The table shows approximately 140,000 clones, with 89% occurring only once. Trimming cost V 8 bases and J 1 base, with 15 bases left between them. Per germline, CDR1 LGHNA and CDR2 YSLEER. This CDR3 is built from 15 residues. The chain combines TRBV4-3 with TRBJ2-1; D is ambiguous. Material: peripheral blood, obtained on day 0 of AZD1222 vaccination. The origin of this receptor is an adult in good health. In nucleotides, the CDR3 is TGCGCCAGCCGAGATCAAAGGCGGTCCTACAATGAGCAGTTCTTC. Translated: CASRDQRRSYNEQFF.